A single sample is the source of the 21 T cell receptor beta chains below, sequenced in a study of OX40 agonist ivuxolimab in advanced cancers. Sequencing was performed with immunoSEQ multiplex PCR; in TCRdb, only in-frame clones are kept and a portion is missing. This sample has 90,000 or so clones, with roughly 89% found just once. The sample here was CD4+ or CD8+ T cells sorted from blood, taken in a trial of the OX40 agonist ivuxolimab. These receptors all come from an adult with an advanced solid tumor such as melanoma, head and neck, liver or kidney cancer.

V and J are TRBV25-1 and TRBJ2-5; weak D call: TRBD1 (5 bases). V dropped 3 bases and J dropped 2 bases, with 10 bases sitting between them. This CDR3 has 14 amino acids. CDR1 is MGHDK, CDR2 SYGVNS, per germline. The CDR3 reads CASSDLGDQETQYF. The CDR3 coding sequence is TGTGCCAGCAGTGATCTAGGGGATCAAGAGACCCAGTACTTC.

V and J are TRBV6-5 and TRBJ2-5; 8 bases are shared with TRBD2. CDR3 length equals 15 residues. Germline V gene data show CDR1 as MNHEY and CDR2 as SVGAGI. V lost 2 bases to trimming and J lost 5 bases; unmatched junction nucleotides: 7. CDR3 nucleotide sequence: TGTGCCAGCAGTTACGCGGGGACTAGTGGTGAGACCCAGTACTTC. Translating it yields CASSYAGTSGETQYF.

The rearrangement uses TRBV5-4 and TRBJ2-4; 8 bases map to TRBD2. Unmatched junction bases numbered 3, after V lost 4 bases and J lost 3 bases. This CDR3 spans 14 amino acids. CDR1 is SGHNT and CDR2 is YYREEE in the germline V gene (reference sequence). As DNA, the CDR3 is TGTGCCAGCAGCCCTGGGACTAGCAAAAACATTCAGTACTTC. Translated: CASSPGTSKNIQYF.

The gene calls are TRBV5-1 and TRBJ1-3, with D uncertain. Trimming cost V 1 base and J 2 bases, with 7 bases left between them. The CDR3 totals 14 residues. Germline V CDR1 and CDR2: SGHRS, YFSETQ. The CDR3 reads CASSLPGPGNTIYF. The CDR3, as DNA: TGCGCCAGCAGCTTGCCGGGCCCTGGAAACACCATATATTTT.

CDR3 amino acids: CASSSRTVIDTQYF. DNA for the CDR3: TGTGCCAGCAGCTCCCGGACAGTTATAGATACGCAGTATTTT. This chain links TRBV11-1 with TRBJ2-3; TRBD1 is a possible D gene (6 bases). CDR3 length: 14 amino acids. Deletions cut 4 bases from V and 5 bases from J, with 13 bases between. Germline CDR1 and CDR2: SGHAT and FQDESV (reference sequence).

The chain combines TRBV5-5 with TRBJ2-5; no reliable D call. The CDR3 covers 16 residues. V gave up 5 bases and J gave up 5 bases, with 22 bases separating them. Germline V gene sequence: CDR1 SGHKS, CDR2 YYEKEE (reference sequence). The chain's CDR3 is CASSHDPSRSSETQYF. As DNA, the CDR3 is TGTGCCAGCAGTCACGACCCGTCGAGGAGTTCGGAGACCCAGTACTTC.

This clone was seen only once. V gene TRBV6-5 combines with J gene TRBJ2-7; D is possibly TRBD1 (6 bases). Trimming shortened V by 4 bases and J by 2 bases, and 12 bases separated the two germline ends. This CDR3 spans 14 amino acids. Germline V gene sequence: CDR1 MNHEY, CDR2 SVGAGI. The CDR3, as DNA: TGTGCCAGCAGTTTCCCAGACAGGCCCTACGAGCAGTACTTC. Amino acids: CASSFPDRPYEQYF.

The gene calls are TRBV9 and TRBJ2-4, with a possible D match to TRBD1 (6 bases). This CDR3 contains 15 residues. Germline assignment: CDR1 SGDLS and CDR2 YYNGEE. V shed 6 bases and J shed 3 bases, with 16 bases lying between them. The CDR3 is CASNRDGTGKNIQYF. The CDR3 nucleotides read TGTGCCAGCAACAGGGACGGAACGGGCAAAAACATTCAGTACTTC.

This clone showed up just once. The rearrangement links TRBV5-1 to TRBJ2-5; 11 nucleotides match TRBD2. With V trimmed by 1 base and J by 7 bases, 12 bases remained unmatched. The CDR3 sequence is 17 residues long. Germline assignment: CDR1 SGHRS and CDR2 YFSETQ. This CDR3 reads CASSLFPSSGGSVTQYF. CDR3 nucleotide sequence: TGCGCCAGCAGCTTGTTCCCCTCTAGCGGGGGGTCGGTGACCCAGTACTTC.

The chain carries TRBV7-9 and TRBJ1-1; D is uncertain. The CDR3 runs to 13 residues. CDR1 is SEHNR, CDR2 FQNEAQ, per germline (reference sequence). The V end was cut by 3 bases, the J end by 10 bases, with 15 bases between. In DNA form, the CDR3 reads TGTGCCAGCAGCTTCCTAGGAGGCCAGGTAGCTTTCTTT. It specifies CASSFLGGQVAFF.

The genes are TRBV7-2 and TRBJ2-1; 8 bases agree with TRBD2. Per germline, CDR1 SGHTA and CDR2 FQGNSA. The trim removed 1 base at V and 1 base at J, leaving 6 bases unmatched. The CDR3 length is 17 residues. CDR3 nucleotide sequence: TGTGCCAGCAGCTTAGTATTACGGGGGGGGTCCTACAATGAGCAGTTCTTC. Residues: CASSLVLRGGSYNEQFF. Full variable domain (remainder filled in from reference TRBV7-2 and TRBJ2-1): GAGVSQSPSNKVTEKGKDVELRCDPISGHTALYWYRQSLGQGLEFLIYFQGNSAPDKSGLPSDRFSAERTGGSVSTLTIQRTQQEDSAVYLCASSLVLRGGSYNEQFFGPGTRLTVL.

The gene calls are TRBV7-2 and TRBJ1-1; no firm D call. The CDR3 extends over 15 amino acids. The germline gives CDR1 SGHTA, CDR2 FQGNSA. The ends were cut back, 1 base at V and 0 bases at J, with 9 bases in the middle. The CDR3 here is CASSLGLNMNTEAFF. Written as DNA, the CDR3 is TGTGCCAGCAGCTTAGGGCTGAACATGAACACTGAAGCTTTCTTT.

In regard to this clone: Other DNA variants within this sample encode the same CDR3. CDR3 in amino acids: CTSRRGSEQFF. DNA for the CDR3: TGCACCAGTCGAAGGGGGTCCGAGCAGTTCTTC. V and J are TRBV1 and TRBJ2-1; no check of the table's D call, TRBD1, against the DNA was made. TRBV1 is a pseudogene segment. The CDR3 is made up of 11 amino acids.

J is TRBJ2-1 and V is TRBV11-3; 11 bases are a match to TRBD1. Germline V gene lookup returns CDR1 SGHNT and CDR2 YENEEA. Losses at the gene ends were 5 bases for V and 9 bases for J; bases not matched to a gene: 9. This CDR3 region has 15 residues. In DNA form, the CDR3 reads TGTGCCAGCAGCCCGGGACAGGGGGTTGAGGGTGAGCAGTTCTTC. Translated: CASSPGQGVEGEQFF. Filled out from reference TRBV11-3 and TRBJ2-1, the complete variable domain reads EAGVVQSPRYKIIEKKQPVAFWCNPISGHNTLYWYLQNLGQGPELLIRYENEEAVDDSQLPKDRFSAERLKGVDSTLKIQPAELGDSAVYLCASSPGQGVEGEQFFGPGTRLTVL.

The V and J genes are TRBV18 and TRBJ2-1; D might be TRBD2 (7 bases). The V end lost 0 bases, the J end lost 7 bases, and 16 bases lay between the germline ends. The CDR3 sequence is 16 residues long. CDR1 and CDR2 from the germline V gene are KGHSH and LQKENI. CDR3 nucleotide sequence: TGTGCCAGCTCACCACCGGTGGCGGGGGCGGGTAATGAGCAGTTCTTC. It encodes CASSPPVAGAGNEQFF.

This clone was observed once. This sequence joins TRBV18 and TRBJ2-3; D is uncertain. The CDR3 is 15 residues long. V lost 3 bases to trimming and J lost 0 bases, with 10 bases between them. Germline V gene lookup returns CDR1 KGHSH and CDR2 LQKENI. CDR3 amino acids: CASSPKTPSTDTQYF. CDR3 nucleotide sequence: TGTGCCAGCTCACCGAAGACCCCTAGCACAGATACGCAGTATTTT.

The V gene is TRBV6-5, the J gene TRBJ2-3; possibly TRBD2 for D (5 bases). In germline, CDR1 is MNHEY, CDR2 SVGAGI. Trimming pared 2 bases from V and 2 bases from J, leaving 11 bases between. There are 15 residues in the CDR3. CDR3 protein: CASSYSGALTDTQYF. CDR3 in DNA: TGTGCCAGCAGTTACAGCGGAGCCCTCACAGATACGCAGTATTTT.

This rearrangement joins TRBV15 to TRBJ1-4; D not certain. Germline V gene data show CDR1 as LNHNV and CDR2 as YYDKDF (reference sequence). Trimming removed 0 bases from V and 5 bases from J, with 13 bases in between. This CDR3 is built from 16 residues. CDR3 DNA: TGTGCCACCAGCAGAGATTTTGGGGAGCTGAATGAAAAACTGTTTTTT. Protein sequence: CATSRDFGELNEKLFF. The entire variable domain, with the rest obtained from reference TRBV15 and TRBJ1-4, is as follows: DAMVIQNPRYQVTQFGKPVTLSCSQTLNHNVMYWYQQKSSQAPKLLFHYYDKDFNNEADTPDNFQSRRPNTSFCFLDIRSPGLGDTAMYLCATSRDFGELNEKLFFGSGTQLSVL.

This clone is termed medium-sized. The rearrangement uses TRBV2 and TRBJ1-2, with D perhaps TRBD1 (5 bases). CDR1 is SNHLY and CDR2 is FYNNEI in the germline V gene. Trimming left V 7 bases short and J 5 bases short, with 11 bases between. This CDR3 comprises 12 residues. The CDR3 reads CASTKAGYGYTF. The CDR3 coding sequence is TGTGCCAGCACCAAAGCAGGGTATGGCTACACCTTC.

The CDR3 DNA follows: TGTGCCAGCAGCTTAAAGCAGGGAGACGAGCAGTACTTC. Its protein product is CASSLKQGDEQYF. The rearrangement links TRBV7-9 to TRBJ2-7; D might be TRBD1 or TRBD2, each matching 5 bases. The CDR3 totals 13 residues. CDR1 and CDR2 from the germline V gene are SEHNR and FQNEAQ (reference sequence). V gave up 2 bases and J gave up 5 bases, with 10 bases separating them. The full variable domain, in which reference TRBV7-9 and TRBJ2-7 provide the parts outside the CDR3, is DTGVSQNPRHKITKRGQNVTFRCDPISEHNRLYWYRQTLGQGPEFLTYFQNEAQLEKSRLLSDRFSAERPKGSFSTLEIQRTEQGDSAMYLCASSLKQGDEQYFGPGTRLTVT.

The chain employs TRBV20-1 and TRBJ1-2; 11 bases map to TRBD1. The V gene end was trimmed by 6 bases and the J gene end by 10 bases; junction bases not matched to a gene: 4. Germline V lookup: CDR1 DFQATT, CDR2 SNEGSKA (reference sequence). The CDR3 runs to 11 residues. CDR3: CSAGTGGDYTF. The CDR3 region has the DNA TGCAGTGCCGGGACAGGGGGTGACTACACCTTC.